This TCR beta chain was identified in a study of T cells after yellow fever vaccination. Study-level findings and limits: The secondary response peaked faster, at day 5 versus 15, but was weaker.

TCRdb redid the calling of the 5' RACE reads with MiXCR, one entry per CDR3 protein. The sample includes a few hundred thousand distinct CDR3 sequences, around 3.9% of them seen just once. The table lists this clonotype with a few counts. The antigen is not known. Germline V lookup: CDR1 SEHNR, CDR2 FQNEAQ (reference sequence). This CDR3 contains 17 residues. Losses at the gene ends were 5 bases for V and 4 bases for J; bases not matched to a gene: 15. This receptor was identified in a man younger than 35 who received the YFV17D yellow fever vaccine. The sample here was PBMCs, taken 5 days after the yellow fever booster vaccination. J is TRBJ1-1 and V is TRBV7-9; TRBD1 aligns across 8 bases. CDR3 sequence reads: CASSRPGQGFGATEAFF. CDR3 sequence (DNA): TGTGCCAGCAGCCGCCCAGGACAGGGCTTCGGCGCCACTGAAGCTTTCTTT.